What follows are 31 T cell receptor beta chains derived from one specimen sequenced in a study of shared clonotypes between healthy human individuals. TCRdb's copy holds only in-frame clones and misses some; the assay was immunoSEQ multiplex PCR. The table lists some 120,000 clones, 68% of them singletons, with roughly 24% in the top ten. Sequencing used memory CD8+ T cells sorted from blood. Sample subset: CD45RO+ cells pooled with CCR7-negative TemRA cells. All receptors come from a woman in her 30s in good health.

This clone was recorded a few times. The CDR3 nucleotides are TGTGCCAGCAGCGGCGTCGCAGGGACTGAAGCTTTCTTT. Encoded protein: CASSGVAGTEAFF. The chain has TRBV9 and TRBJ1-1, with D possibly being TRBD1 (5 bases). Trimming shortened V by 3 bases and J by 5 bases, and 11 bases separated the two germline ends. The CDR3 loop spans 13 amino acids. Germline CDR1 is SGDLS and CDR2 is YYNGEE.

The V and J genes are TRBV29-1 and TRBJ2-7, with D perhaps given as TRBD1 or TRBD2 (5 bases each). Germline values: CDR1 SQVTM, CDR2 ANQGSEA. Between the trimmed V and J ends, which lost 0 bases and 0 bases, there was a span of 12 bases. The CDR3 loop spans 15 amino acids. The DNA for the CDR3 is TGCAGCGTTGAAGATGGGACCAGGGACTCCTACGAGCAGTACTTC. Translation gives CSVEDGTRDSYEQYF.

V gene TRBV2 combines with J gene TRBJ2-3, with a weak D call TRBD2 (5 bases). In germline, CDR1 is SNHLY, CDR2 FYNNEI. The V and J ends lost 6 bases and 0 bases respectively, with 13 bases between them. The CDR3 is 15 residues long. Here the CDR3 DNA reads TGTGCCAGCAGCACTAGTGAAGGCAGCACAGATACGCAGTATTTT. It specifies CASSTSEGSTDTQYF.

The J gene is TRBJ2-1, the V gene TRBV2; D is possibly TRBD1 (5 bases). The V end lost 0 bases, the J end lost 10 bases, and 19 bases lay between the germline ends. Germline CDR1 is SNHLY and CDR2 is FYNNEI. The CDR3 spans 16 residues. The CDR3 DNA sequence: TGTGCCAGCAGTGAAGCGATTGGTATGTGGACATCGGAGCAGTTCTTC. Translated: CASSEAIGMWTSEQFF.

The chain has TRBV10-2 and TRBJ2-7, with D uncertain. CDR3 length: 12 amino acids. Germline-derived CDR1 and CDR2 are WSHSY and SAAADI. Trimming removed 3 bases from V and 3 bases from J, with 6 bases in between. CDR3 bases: TGCGCCAGCAGTGATGGCAACTACGAGCAGTACTTC. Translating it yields CASSDGNYEQYF.

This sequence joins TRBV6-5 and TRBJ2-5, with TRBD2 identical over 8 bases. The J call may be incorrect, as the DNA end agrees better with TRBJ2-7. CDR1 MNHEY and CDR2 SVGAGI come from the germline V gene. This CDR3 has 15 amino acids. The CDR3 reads CASSYRTSPYYEQYF. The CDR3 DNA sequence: TGTGCCAGCAGCTACCGGACTAGCCCCTACTACGAGCAGTACTTC.

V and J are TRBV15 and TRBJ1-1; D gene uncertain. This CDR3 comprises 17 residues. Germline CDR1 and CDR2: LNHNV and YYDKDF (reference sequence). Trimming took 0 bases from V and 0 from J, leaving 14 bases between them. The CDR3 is CATSRDPPPRVNTEAFF. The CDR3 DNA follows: TGTGCCACCAGCAGAGATCCCCCCCCGCGGGTGAACACTGAAGCTTTCTTT.

The CDR3 loop reads CASSLVSSGGVYYEQYF. In nucleotides, the CDR3 is TGTGCCAGCAGCTTAGTTTCGTCTGGCGGGGTATACTACGAGCAGTACTTC. The chain has TRBV13 and TRBJ2-7; D may be TRBD2 (6 bases). Trimming took 1 base from V and 3 from J, leaving 19 bases between them. Germline-derived CDR1 and CDR2 are PRHDT and FYEKMQ (reference sequence). This CDR3 spans 17 amino acids.

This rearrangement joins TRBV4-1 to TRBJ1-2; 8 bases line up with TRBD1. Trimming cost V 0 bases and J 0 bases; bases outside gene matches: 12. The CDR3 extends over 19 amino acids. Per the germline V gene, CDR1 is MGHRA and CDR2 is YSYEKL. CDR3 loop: CASSQDTFPDRVPNYGYTF. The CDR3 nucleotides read TGCGCCAGCAGCCAAGACACATTCCCGGACAGGGTCCCTAACTATGGCTACACCTTC.

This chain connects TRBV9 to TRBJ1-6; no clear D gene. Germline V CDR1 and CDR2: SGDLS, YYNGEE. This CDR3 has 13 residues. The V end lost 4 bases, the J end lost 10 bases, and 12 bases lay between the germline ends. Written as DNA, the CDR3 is TGTGCCAGCAGCCCCCGCGTAGGGTCACCCCTCCACTTT. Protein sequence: CASSPRVGSPLHF.

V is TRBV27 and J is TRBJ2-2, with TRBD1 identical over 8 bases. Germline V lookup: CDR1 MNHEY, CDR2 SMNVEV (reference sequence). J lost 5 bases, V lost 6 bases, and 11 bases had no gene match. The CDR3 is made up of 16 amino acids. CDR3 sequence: CASSRDPGGGTGELFF. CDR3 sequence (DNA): TGTGCCAGCAGCCGCGACCCAGGGGGCGGGACCGGGGAGCTGTTTTTT.

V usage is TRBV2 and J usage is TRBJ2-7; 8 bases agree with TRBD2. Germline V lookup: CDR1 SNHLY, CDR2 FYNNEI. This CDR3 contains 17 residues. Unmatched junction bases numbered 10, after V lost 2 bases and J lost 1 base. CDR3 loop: CASSEPLIAGISYEQYF. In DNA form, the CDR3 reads TGTGCCAGCAGTGAACCCCTAATAGCGGGAATTTCCTACGAGCAGTACTTC.

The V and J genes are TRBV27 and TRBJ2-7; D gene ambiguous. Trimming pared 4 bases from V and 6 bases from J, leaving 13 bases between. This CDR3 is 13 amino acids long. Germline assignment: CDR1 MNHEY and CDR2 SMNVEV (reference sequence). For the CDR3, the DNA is TGTGCCAGCAGTTCCGCGAGCTGGCTCGAGCAGTACTTC. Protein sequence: CASSSASWLEQYF.

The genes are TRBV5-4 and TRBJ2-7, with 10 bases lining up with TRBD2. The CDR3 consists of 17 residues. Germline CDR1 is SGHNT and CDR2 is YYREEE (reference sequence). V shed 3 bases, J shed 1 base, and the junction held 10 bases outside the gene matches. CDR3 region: CASSSRGPSGRSYEQYF. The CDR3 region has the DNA TGTGCCAGCAGCTCTAGGGGGCCTAGCGGGAGATCCTACGAGCAGTACTTC. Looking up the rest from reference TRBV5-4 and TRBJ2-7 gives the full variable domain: ETGVTQSPTHLIKTRGQQVTLRCSSQSGHNTVSWYQQALGQGPQFIFQYYREEENGRGNFPPRFSGLQFPNYSSELNVNALELDDSALYLCASSSRGPSGRSYEQYFGPGTRLTVT.

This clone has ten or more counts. CDR3 bases: TGTGCCAGCAGTGACGGCAGGGAAAACTATGGCTACACCTTC. It translates to CASSDGRENYGYTF. The rearrangement uses TRBV6-4 and TRBJ1-2; D may be TRBD1 (5 bases). V lost 2 bases and J 2 bases, leaving 9 bases between the germline ends. Germline CDR1 reads MRHNA; CDR2 reads SNTAGT. There are 14 residues in the CDR3.

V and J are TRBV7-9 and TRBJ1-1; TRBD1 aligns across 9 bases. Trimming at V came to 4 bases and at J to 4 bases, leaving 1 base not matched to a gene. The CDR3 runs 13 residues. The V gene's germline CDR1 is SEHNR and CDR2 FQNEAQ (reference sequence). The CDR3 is CASSWDRATEAFF. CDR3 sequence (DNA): TGTGCCAGCAGCTGGGACAGGGCCACTGAAGCTTTCTTT.

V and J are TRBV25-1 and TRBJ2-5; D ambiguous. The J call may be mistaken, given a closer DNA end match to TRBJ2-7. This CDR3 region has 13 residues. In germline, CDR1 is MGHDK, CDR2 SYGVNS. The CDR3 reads CASKDTYSYEQYF. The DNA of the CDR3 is TGTGCCAGCAAAGACACTTACTCCTACGAGCAGTACTTC.

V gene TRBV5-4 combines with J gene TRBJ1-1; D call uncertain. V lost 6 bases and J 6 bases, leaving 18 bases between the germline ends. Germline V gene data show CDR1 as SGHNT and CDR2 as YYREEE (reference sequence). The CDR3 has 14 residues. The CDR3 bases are TGTGCCAGCAACGTGCGGGGAGAAGACCCTGAAGCTTTCTTT. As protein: CASNVRGEDPEAFF.

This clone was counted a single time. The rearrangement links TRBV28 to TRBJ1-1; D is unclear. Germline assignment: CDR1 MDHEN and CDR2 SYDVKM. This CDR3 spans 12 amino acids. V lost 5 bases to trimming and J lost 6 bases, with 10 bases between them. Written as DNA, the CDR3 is TGTGCCAGCAGTCTTGCTGGCGCTGAAGCTTTCTTT. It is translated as CASSLAGAEAFF. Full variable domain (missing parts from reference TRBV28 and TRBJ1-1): DVKVTQSSRYLVKRTGEKVFLECVQDMDHENMFWYRQDPGLGLRLIYFSYDVKMKEKGDIPEGYSVSREKKERFSLILESASTNQTSMYLCASSLAGAEAFFGQGTRLTVV.

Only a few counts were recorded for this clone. The CDR3 loop is CASSGTDSNQPQHF. The CDR3 coding sequence is TGCGCCAGCAGCGGGACCGATAGCAATCAGCCCCAGCATTTT. This chain uses TRBV4-1 with TRBJ1-5, with D tentatively TRBD1 (5 bases). Trimming cost V 5 bases and J 0 bases, with 8 bases left between them. Germline V gene sequence: CDR1 MGHRA, CDR2 YSYEKL. This CDR3 has 14 residues.

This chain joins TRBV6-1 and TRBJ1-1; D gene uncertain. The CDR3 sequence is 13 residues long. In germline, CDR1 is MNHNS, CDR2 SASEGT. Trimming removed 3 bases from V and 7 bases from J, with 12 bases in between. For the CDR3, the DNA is TGTGCCAGCAGTGATGCGGCCGAGGGTGAAGCTTTCTTT. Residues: CASSDAAEGEAFF.

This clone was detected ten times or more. CDR3 loop: CATGGFYNEQFF. In DNA form, the CDR3 reads TGTGCCACAGGGGGATTTTACAATGAGCAGTTCTTC. The V call is TRBV6-5, the J call TRBJ2-1; TRBD1 aligns across 7 bases. CDR1 MNHEY and CDR2 SVGAGI come from the germline V gene. This CDR3 is built from 12 residues. Losses at the gene ends were 10 bases for V and 4 bases for J; bases not matched to a gene: 4.

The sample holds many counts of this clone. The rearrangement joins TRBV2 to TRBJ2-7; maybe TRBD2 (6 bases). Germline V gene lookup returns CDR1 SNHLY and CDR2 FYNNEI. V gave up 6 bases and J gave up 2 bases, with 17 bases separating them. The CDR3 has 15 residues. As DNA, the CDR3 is TGTGCCAGCAGCTTAGAAGGCGGAGGGACCTACGAGCAGTACTTC. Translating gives CASSLEGGGTYEQYF.

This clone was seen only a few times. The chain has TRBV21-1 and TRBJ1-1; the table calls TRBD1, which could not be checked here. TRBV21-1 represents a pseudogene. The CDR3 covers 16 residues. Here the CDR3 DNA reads TGTGCCAGCAGCAAAGTTCACAGGGGCGGCCATAGGTGGGCTTTCTTT. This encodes CASSKVHRGGHRWAFF.

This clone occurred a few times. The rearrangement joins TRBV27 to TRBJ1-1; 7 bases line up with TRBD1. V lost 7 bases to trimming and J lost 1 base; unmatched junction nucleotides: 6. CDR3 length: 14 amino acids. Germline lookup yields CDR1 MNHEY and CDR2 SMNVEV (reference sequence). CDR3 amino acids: CASKQGTGNTEAFF. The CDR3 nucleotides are TGTGCCAGCAAACAGGGGACGGGGAACACTGAAGCTTTCTTT.

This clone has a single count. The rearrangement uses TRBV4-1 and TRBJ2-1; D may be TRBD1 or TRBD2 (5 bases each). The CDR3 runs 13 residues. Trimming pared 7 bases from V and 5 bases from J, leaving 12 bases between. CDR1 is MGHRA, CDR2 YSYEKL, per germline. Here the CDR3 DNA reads TGCGCCAGCACCCCCCCGGGGCACAATGAGCAGTTCTTC. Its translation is CASTPPGHNEQFF.

The CDR3 spells CASSQRSADSYEQYF. CDR3 nucleotide sequence: TGCGCCAGCAGCCAGCGGTCTGCAGACTCCTACGAGCAGTACTTC. V usage is TRBV4-1 and J usage is TRBJ2-7; D uncertain. Per the germline V gene, CDR1 is MGHRA and CDR2 is YSYEKL. V lost 3 bases and J lost 0, with 12 bases in between. This CDR3 spans 15 amino acids.

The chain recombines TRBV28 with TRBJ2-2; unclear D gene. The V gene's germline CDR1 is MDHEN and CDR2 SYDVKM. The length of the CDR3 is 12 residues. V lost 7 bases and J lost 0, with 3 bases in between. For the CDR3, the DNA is TGTGCCAGCAATACGAACACCGGGGAGCTGTTTTTT. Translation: CASNTNTGELFF.

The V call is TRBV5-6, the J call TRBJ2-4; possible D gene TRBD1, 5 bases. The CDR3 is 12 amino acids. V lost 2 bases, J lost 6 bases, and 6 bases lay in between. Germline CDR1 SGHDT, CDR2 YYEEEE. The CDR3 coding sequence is TGTGCCAGCAGCTTAGACAGAAACATTCAGTACTTC. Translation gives CASSLDRNIQYF.

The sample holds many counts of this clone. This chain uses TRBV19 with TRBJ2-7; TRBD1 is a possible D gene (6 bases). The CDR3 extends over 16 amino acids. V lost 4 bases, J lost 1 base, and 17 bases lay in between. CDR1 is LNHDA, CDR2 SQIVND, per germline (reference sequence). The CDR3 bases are TGTGCCAGTAGTACCCGGTTCGGGGACACATCCTACGAGCAGTACTTC. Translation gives CASSTRFGDTSYEQYF.

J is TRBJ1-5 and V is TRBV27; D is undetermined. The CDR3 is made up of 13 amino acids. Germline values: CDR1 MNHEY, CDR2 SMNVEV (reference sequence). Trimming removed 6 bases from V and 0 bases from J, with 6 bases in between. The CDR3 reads CASSSYSNQPQHF. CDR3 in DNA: TGTGCCAGCAGCTCCTATAGCAATCAGCCCCAGCATTTT.